This T cell receptor beta chain is drawn from a study of technical replicates of blood from several donors. Germline trimming cut 8 bases from V and 3 bases from J; bases unmatched to any gene: 7. The CDR3 contains 14 residues. CDR1 SNHLY and CDR2 FYNNEI come from the germline V gene. This table comes from immunoSEQ multiplex PCR, and its TCRdb copy is limited to in-frame clones, with some not included. Among about 80,000 clones listed, approximately 94% were seen once. V gene TRBV2 combines with J gene TRBJ1-2; 9 nucleotides agree with TRBD1. Sample: T cells isolated from PBMCs. The receptor's source is a human donor in good health. The CDR3 spells CASLLTGGDYGYTF. CDR3 DNA: TGTGCCAGCTTGCTGACAGGGGGGGACTATGGCTACACCTTC.